Presented here are 18 T cell receptor beta chains from one specimen sequenced in a study of cytotoxic CD8 clonotypes in ibrutinib-treated CLL. TCRdb's copy holds only in-frame clones and misses some; the assay was immunoSEQ multiplex PCR. The data hold about 140,000 clones, with around 80% observed a single time. The source was PBMCs, collected after 36 months of ibrutinib treatment. All receptors derive from a human donor with chronic lymphocytic leukemia.

V and J are TRBV6-5 and TRBJ2-2; 7 bases fit TRBD1. The CDR3 length is 14 residues. Germline lookup yields CDR1 MNHEY and CDR2 SVGAGI. J was trimmed by 1 base and V by 10 bases; bases with no gene match: 6. The CDR3 DNA follows: TGTGCCACGAAGGGACAGAGGAACACCGGGGAGCTGTTTTTT. Translation gives CATKGQRNTGELFF.

V and J are TRBV4-2 and TRBJ1-2; tentatively, D is TRBD1 (6 bases). V was trimmed by 3 bases and J by 5 bases, leaving 10 bases between them. Germline CDR1 LGHNA, CDR2 YNFKEQ. The CDR3 totals 13 residues. CDR3 nucleotide sequence: TGTGCCAGCAGCCACCGACAGGATTATGGCTACACCTTC. Its protein product is CASSHRQDYGYTF.

This rearrangement joins TRBV5-8 to TRBJ1-5, with no clear D. Germline V gene data show CDR1 as SGHTS and CDR2 as YDEGEE. This CDR3 region has 12 residues. V dropped 4 bases and J dropped 3 bases, with 5 bases sitting between them. The CDR3: CASSQDNQPQHF. CDR3 DNA sequence: TGTGCCAGCAGCCAAGACAATCAGCCCCAGCATTTT.

The chain employs TRBV5-1 and TRBJ2-7; 13 bases agree with TRBD2. Germline CDR1 is SGHRS and CDR2 is YFSETQ. Losses at the gene ends were 5 bases for V and 5 bases for J; bases not matched to a gene: 4. CDR3 length: 14 amino acids. CDR3 sequence: CASSTSGREDEQYF. The CDR3 nucleotides are TGCGCCAGCAGTACTAGCGGGAGGGAGGACGAGCAGTACTTC. Combining the CDR3 with reference TRBV5-1 and TRBJ2-7 gives the whole variable domain KAGVTQTPRYLIKTRGQQVTLSCSPISGHRSVSWYQQTPGQGLQFLFEYFSETQRNKGNFPGRFSGRQFSNSRSEMNVSTLELGDSALYLCASSTSGREDEQYFGPGTRLTVT.

The V call is TRBV6-1, the J call TRBJ1-5, with D possibly matching TRBD1 (6 bases). The germline V gene encodes CDR1 MNHNS and CDR2 SASEGT. This CDR3 region has 12 residues. The V and J ends lost 6 bases and 7 bases respectively, with 10 bases between them. The CDR3 loop is CASRDQGQPQHF. The CDR3 region has the DNA TGTGCCAGCAGGGACCAGGGGCAGCCCCAGCATTTT.

The gene calls are TRBV11-2 and TRBJ1-2, with TRBD1 as a possible D gene (5 bases). The CDR3 consists of 15 residues. Germline values: CDR1 SGHAT, CDR2 FQNNGV. The V end was cut by 5 bases, the J end by 8 bases, with 21 bases between. Here the CDR3 reads CASSQVGRRRGGYTF. The CDR3 DNA reads as TGTGCCAGCAGCCAAGTGGGCCGACGTCGGGGGGGCTACACCTTC.

This chain uses TRBV4-1 with TRBJ2-6, with D unresolved. This CDR3 has 13 amino acids. The V end was cut by 1 base, the J end by 2 bases, with 0 bases between. From germline, CDR1 is MGHRA and CDR2 YSYEKL. CDR3 in amino acids: CASSQAGANVLTF. The CDR3 DNA is TGCGCCAGCAGCCAAGCTGGGGCCAACGTCCTGACTTTC.

This chain connects TRBV2 to TRBJ2-7; 7 bases fit TRBD1. Germline V gene lookup returns CDR1 SNHLY and CDR2 FYNNEI. Unmatched junction bases numbered 6, after V lost 6 bases and J lost 4 bases. There are 13 residues in the CDR3. CDR3 amino acids: CASRGDRAYEQYF. In DNA, the CDR3 is TGTGCCAGCAGAGGAGACAGGGCTTACGAGCAGTACTTC.

This chain uses TRBV30 with TRBJ1-2; no reliable D call. The CDR3 is made up of 13 amino acids. Germline CDR1 and CDR2: GTSNPN and SVGIG (reference sequence). V was cut by 0 bases and J by 6 bases, with 11 bases left in between. For the CDR3, the DNA is TGTGCCTGGAGTGTACTCGGTCCGGATGGCTACACCTTC. This codes for CAWSVLGPDGYTF. Complete variable domain (other parts from reference TRBV30 and TRBJ1-2): SQTIHQWPATLVQPVGSPLSLECTVEGTSNPNLYWYRQAAGRGLQLLFYSVGIGQISSEVPQNLSASRPQDRQFILSSKKLLLSDSGFYLCAWSVLGPDGYTFGSGTRLTVV.

CDR3: CSDSGQGETFF. The DNA of the CDR3 is TGCAGCGATTCGGGACAGGGCGAGACTTTCTTT. The chain links TRBV29-1 to TRBJ1-1; 9 bases agree with TRBD1. Germline V gene data show CDR1 as SQVTM and CDR2 as ANQGSEA. The CDR3 totals 11 residues. The ends lost 7 bases at V and 12 bases at J; junction bases unmatched: 9.

V usage is TRBV5-1 and J usage is TRBJ2-5; TRBD1 is a possible D gene (5 bases). The V and J ends lost 0 bases and 4 bases respectively, with 13 bases between them. Germline V gene data show CDR1 as SGHRS and CDR2 as YFSETQ. The CDR3 covers 15 residues. CDR3 loop: CASSLGSARAETQYF. CDR3 nucleotides: TGCGCCAGCAGCTTGGGGTCAGCCAGGGCAGAGACCCAGTACTTC.

This chain uses TRBV5-4 with TRBJ2-3, with D tentatively TRBD1 or TRBD2 (6 bases each). The CDR3 spans 13 residues. Trimming took off 4 bases at V and 6 bases at J, with 12 bases between the two ends. CDR1 is SGHNT, CDR2 YYREEE, per germline (reference sequence). CDR3 protein: CASSLSGADTQYF. The CDR3 nucleotides are TGTGCCAGCAGCCTATCGGGGGCGGATACGCAGTATTTT.

The CDR3 here is CSVECDRGGMRGTEAFF. The DNA for the CDR3 is TGCAGCGTGGAATGTGACAGGGGCGGGATGCGGGGCACTGAAGCTTTCTTT. V is TRBV29-1 and J is TRBJ1-1, with 8 nucleotides matching TRBD1. V was pared by 6 bases and J by 4 bases, with 19 bases of the junction left unmatched. This CDR3 region has 17 residues. Germline CDR1 SQVTM, CDR2 ANQGSEA.

This clone was recorded only once. V gene TRBV14 combines with J gene TRBJ2-5; weak D call: TRBD1 (5 bases). CDR3 length equals 15 residues. Germline CDR1 and CDR2: SGHDN and FVKESK. V was shortened by 3 bases and J by 2 bases, with 13 bases between the two germline ends. In DNA, the CDR3 is TGTGCCAGCAGCCACCTCGGCAGGGAACAAGAGACCCAGTACTTC. Its translation is CASSHLGREQETQYF.

In nucleotides, the CDR3 is TGTGCCAGCAGGCGGACGGATAGCAATCAGCCCCAGCATTTT. It codes for CASRRTDSNQPQHF. The J gene is TRBJ1-5, the V gene TRBV6-6, with D unclear. The V gene lost 6 bases and the J gene lost 0 bases, with 9 bases spanning the gap. This CDR3 is built from 14 residues. Germline CDR1 reads MNHNY; CDR2 reads SVGAGI (reference sequence).

V is TRBV6-5 and J is TRBJ1-1, with unresolved D. The V and J ends lost 0 bases and 5 bases respectively, with 13 bases between them. The CDR3 totals 15 residues. CDR1 is MNHEY, CDR2 SVGAGI, per germline. The CDR3 DNA is TGTGCCAGCAGTTACTCGATCTCAGTCAGTACTGAAGCTTTCTTT. Translating it yields CASSYSISVSTEAFF.

V and J are TRBV7-2 and TRBJ2-7; tentatively, D is TRBD2 (6 bases). CDR3 length equals 18 residues. CDR1 SGHTA and CDR2 FQGNSA come from the germline V gene. V dropped 4 bases and J dropped 0 bases, with 22 bases sitting between them. The CDR3 bases are TGTGCCAGCAGCTCCCTCAGGGAACCGGGACTGAGCTCCTACGAGCAGTACTTC. Encoded protein: CASSSLREPGLSSYEQYF. Using reference TRBV7-2 and TRBJ2-7 for the parts outside the CDR3, the full variable domain is GAGVSQSPSNKVTEKGKDVELRCDPISGHTALYWYRQSLGQGLEFLIYFQGNSAPDKSGLPSDRFSAERTGGSVSTLTIQRTQQEDSAVYLCASSSLREPGLSSYEQYFGPGTRLTVT.

The chain couples TRBV5-1 to TRBJ2-6; tentatively, D is TRBD1 or TRBD2 (5 bases each). V was clipped by 5 bases and J by 2 bases, with 11 bases between them. The CDR3 consists of 15 residues. Germline V CDR1 and CDR2: SGHRS, YFSETQ. The CDR3 here is CASRIWGTGANVLTF. Written as DNA, the CDR3 is TGCGCCAGCAGGATATGGGGGACTGGGGCCAACGTCCTGACTTTC.